This TCR beta chain was retrieved from a study of T cells in Graves' hyperthyroidism and ophthalmopathy. This clonotype appeared many times. The antigen is not known. Study outcomes and limitations: Also found in blood were most expanded thyroid clonotypes above 0.001.

Amplification yielded TCR beta CDR3 regions, with RNA transcripts as the source. Primed by the HTBI set, a first-round RT-PCR was run on the TCR CDR3. TCRdb re-derived calls from the multiplex PCR reads in MiXCR, one entry per CDR3 protein. Of 450,000 to 650,000 distinct CDR3 sequences in the sample, 14% were seen once. From germline, CDR1 is SGHTA and CDR2 FQGTGA. Between the trimmed V and J ends, which lost 5 bases and 12 bases, there was a span of 11 bases. The CDR3 has 12 amino acids. This clonotype originated in a woman aged 18-29 years with Graves' ophthalmopathy. The specimen was blood. V usage is TRBV7-3 and J usage is TRBJ1-6, with a weak D call TRBD1 (6 bases). This CDR3 reads CASSLPGQPLHF. DNA for the CDR3: TGTGCCAGCAGCCTACCGGGACAACCCCTCCACTTT.